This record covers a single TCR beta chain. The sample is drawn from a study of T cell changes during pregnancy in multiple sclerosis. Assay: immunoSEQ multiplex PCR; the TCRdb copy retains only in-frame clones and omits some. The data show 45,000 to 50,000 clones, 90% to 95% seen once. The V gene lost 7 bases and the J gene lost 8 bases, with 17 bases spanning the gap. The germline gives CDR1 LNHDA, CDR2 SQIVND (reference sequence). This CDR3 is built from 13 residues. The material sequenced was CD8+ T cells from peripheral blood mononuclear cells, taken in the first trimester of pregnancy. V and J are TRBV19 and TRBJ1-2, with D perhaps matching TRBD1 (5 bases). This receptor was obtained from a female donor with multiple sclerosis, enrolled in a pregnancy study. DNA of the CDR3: TGTGCCAGTACCTGGGGGGGAGATGACGGCTACACCTTC. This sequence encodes CASTWGGDDGYTF.